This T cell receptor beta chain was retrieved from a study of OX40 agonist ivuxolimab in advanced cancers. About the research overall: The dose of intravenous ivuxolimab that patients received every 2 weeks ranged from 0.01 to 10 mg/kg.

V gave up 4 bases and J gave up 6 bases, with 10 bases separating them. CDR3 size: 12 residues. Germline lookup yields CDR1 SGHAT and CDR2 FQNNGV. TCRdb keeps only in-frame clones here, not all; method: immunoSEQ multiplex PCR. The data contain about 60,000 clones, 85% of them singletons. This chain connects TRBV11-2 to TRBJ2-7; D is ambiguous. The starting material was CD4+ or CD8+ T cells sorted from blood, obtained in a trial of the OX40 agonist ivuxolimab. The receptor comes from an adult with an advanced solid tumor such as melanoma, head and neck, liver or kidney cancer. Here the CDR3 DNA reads TGTGCCAGCAGCTCCCGTATGAGCGAGCAGTACTTC. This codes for CASSSRMSEQYF.